This T cell receptor (beta chain) came from a study of shared clonotypes between healthy human individuals. Whole-study context: Three CD4 naive, three CD4 memory, two CD8 naive and one CD8 memory plate were used per donor.

Concerning this clone itself: What it binds is unknown.

The CDR3 sequence is 16 residues long. Per the germline V gene, CDR1 is MDHEN and CDR2 is SYDVKM. V gave up 5 bases and J gave up 2 bases; unmatched junction bases: 9. The table came from immunoSEQ multiplex PCR; TCRdb's copy has only in-frame clones and leaves some out. There are some 2 million clones in the sample; around 95% occur only once, and around 0.13% lies in the top ten. Notes on the study in general: For naive CD4 cells, 5% to 6.5% of clonotypes were shared across a handful of donors. Memory subsets generally showed smaller estimated richness than naive subsets did. The rarefaction results pointed to incomplete sorted-subset sequencing despite large depth.

The chain couples TRBV28 to TRBJ2-7; 10 bases map to TRBD1. This clonotype was obtained from a man aged 18 to 29 in good health. The specimen sequenced was naive CD4+ T cells sorted from blood. As for subset: CD45RA+ positively selected. CDR3 DNA: TGTGCCAGCAGTCAACTACCGGGACAGGGGACCTACGAGCAGTACTTC. Translation: CASSQLPGQGTYEQYF.